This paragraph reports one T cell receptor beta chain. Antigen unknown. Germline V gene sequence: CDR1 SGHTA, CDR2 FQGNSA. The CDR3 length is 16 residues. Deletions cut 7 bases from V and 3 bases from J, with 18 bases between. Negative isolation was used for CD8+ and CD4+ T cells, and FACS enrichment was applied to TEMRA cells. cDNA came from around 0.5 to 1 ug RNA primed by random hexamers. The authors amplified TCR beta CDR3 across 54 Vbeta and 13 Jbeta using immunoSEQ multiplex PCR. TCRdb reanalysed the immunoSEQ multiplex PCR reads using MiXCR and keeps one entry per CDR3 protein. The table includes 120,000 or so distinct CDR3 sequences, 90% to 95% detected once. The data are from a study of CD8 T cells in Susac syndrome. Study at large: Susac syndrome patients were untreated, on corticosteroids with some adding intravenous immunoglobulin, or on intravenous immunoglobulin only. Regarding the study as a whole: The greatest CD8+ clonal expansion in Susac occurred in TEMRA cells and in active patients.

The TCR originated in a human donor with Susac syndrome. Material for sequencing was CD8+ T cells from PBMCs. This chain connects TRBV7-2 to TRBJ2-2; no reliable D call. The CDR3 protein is CASTTYRKGYTGELFF. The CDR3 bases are TGTGCCAGCACCACTTATCGGAAGGGATACACCGGGGAGCTGTTTTTT.